This TCR beta chain was profiled in a study of T-cell memory formation after mild COVID-19. TCRdb used MiXCR to reprocess the 5' RACE reads, holding one entry per CDR3 protein. The repertoire holds about 290,000 distinct CDR3 sequences, with 15% to 20% as singletons. Germline V gene lookup returns CDR1 MNHEY and CDR2 SVGEGT. CDR3 length equals 13 residues. V was trimmed by 2 bases and J by 7 bases, leaving 9 bases between them. V usage is TRBV6-2 or TRBV6-3 and J usage is TRBJ1-5; D unclear. The source material was PBMCs or a T cell subset sorted from them (not recorded which). The receptor's source is a young man who had mild COVID-19 (a few samples of this study predate the infection). Cell type and time point are not known. DNA for the CDR3: TGTGCCAGCAGTTACAGGGTGGGGCAGCCCCAGCATTTT. Encoded protein: CASSYRVGQPQHF.